Reported below is one T cell receptor beta chain. What it binds is not known. The V gene's germline CDR1 is SNHLY and CDR2 FYNNEI. Trimming removed 1 base from V and 0 bases from J, with 2 bases in between. The CDR3 extends over 13 amino acids. The entry originates in a study of vaccination effects on CD4 cells after COVID-19. Study overall: Two-dose BNT162b2 or mRNA-1273 vaccination was given to participants.

Antigen-specific CD4+ T cells were first expanded with viral peptide pools by the ViraFEST assay and only then sequenced. Culturing for about 9 days preceded CD4+ T cell isolation. Profiled with immunoSEQ multiplex PCR; TCRdb holds only in-frame clones, not every one. The profile covers under 85,000 clones, with about 70% appearing a single time and around 1.5% taken by the ten largest. Findings and limits, study-wide: Clones from infection and from vaccination both contracted markedly late after vaccination.

V and J are TRBV2 and TRBJ2-3; no clear D. The sample here was CD4+ T cells from PBMCs cultured with HCoV-229E spike peptides, taken before COVID-19 vaccination. The clonotype was recovered from a human donor who received a COVID-19 vaccine. In DNA, the CDR3 is TGTGCCAGCAGTGAAGGGAGCACAGATACGCAGTATTTT. The encoded protein is CASSEGSTDTQYF.